This paragraph covers one T cell receptor beta chain sequence. Its antigen is still unknown. The data originate from a study of a mutant IDH1 vaccine in newly diagnosed glioma. Study overall: All eight of the vaccinations patients received fell in weeks 1, 3, 5, 7, 11, 15, 19 and 23. Of treated patients, around 60% were men and about 38% women, averaging roughly 37 years. General study findings and limits: Pseudoprogression apparently tracked independently of changes in top peripheral T cell clonotypes.

Sequenced by immunoSEQ multiplex PCR; TCRdb stores in-frame clones only, minus some. This table has about 56,000 clones, over 80% appearing once. Time point denoted: week 23, last vaccination. What each vaccine dose contained was 300 ug of mutant IDH1 20-mer peptide, accompanied by topical imiquimod. New WHO grade 3 or 4 astrocytomas that were IDH1-mutant and ATRX-lost occurred in the donors. The V gene's germline CDR1 is KGHSH and CDR2 LQKENI. The CDR3 is 16 amino acids. V lost 1 base, J lost 7 bases, and 19 bases lay in between. The TCR originated in a man aged 40-49 years with glioma. The sequencing used PBMCs, collected from a glioma patient whose treatment included an IDH1 peptide vaccine. The rearrangement uses TRBV18 and TRBJ2-5; maybe TRBD2 (5 bases). CDR3 residues: CASSPLESRRSRTQYF. The CDR3 nucleotides read TGTGCCAGCTCACCACTGGAATCCAGGAGGTCAAGGACCCAGTACTTC.